This record concerns one T cell receptor (beta chain) sequence. Its specificity is not known. This sample includes further DNA sequences coding for the same CDR3. Donors showed nominal health when sampled, although they likely had unrecorded immune exposures. PCR amplification relied on 60 Vbeta primers (plus 13 Jbeta primers). Clones were read by immunoSEQ multiplex PCR, and TCRdb kept only the in-frame ones, dropping some. This sample's table reports about 160,000 clones. The length of the CDR3 is 14 residues. The ends were cut back, 2 bases at V and 2 bases at J, with 10 bases in the middle. In germline, CDR1 is SGHTA, CDR2 FQGTGA. The sample is drawn from a study of cytomegalovirus exposure and HLA in healthy donors. Overall study context: From donors who were HLA-typed, an early data release held 80 million or so unique TCRs.

Study conclusions and caveats: Excluded: some indistinguishable V segments such as TRBV6-2 and TRBV6-3. Most sequenced TCRs were rare (though some public TCRs occurred in many donors).

The gene calls are TRBV7-3 and TRBJ2-7; TRBD1 might be the D (5 bases). Sequences were obtained from PBMCs. This TCR derives from a woman aged 55-69 years in good health and CMV-seronegative. CDR3 nucleotide sequence: TGTGCCAGCAGCTTAGGTCAGGGCGCCTACGAGCAGTACTTC. Protein sequence: CASSLGQGAYEQYF.